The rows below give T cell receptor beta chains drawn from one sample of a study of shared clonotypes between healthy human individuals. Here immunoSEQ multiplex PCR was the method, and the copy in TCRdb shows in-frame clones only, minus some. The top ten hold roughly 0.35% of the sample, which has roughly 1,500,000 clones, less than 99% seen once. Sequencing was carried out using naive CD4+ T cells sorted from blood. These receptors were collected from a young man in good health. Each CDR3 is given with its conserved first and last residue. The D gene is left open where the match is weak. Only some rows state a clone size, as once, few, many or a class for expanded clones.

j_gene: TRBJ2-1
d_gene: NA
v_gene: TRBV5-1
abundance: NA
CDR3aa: CASSSGLLDNEQFF
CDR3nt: TGCGCCAGCAGCTCGGGACTTTTGGATAATGAGCAGTTCTTC

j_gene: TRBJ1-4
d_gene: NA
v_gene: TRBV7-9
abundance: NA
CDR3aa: CASSLAVAGDLFF
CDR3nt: TGTGCCAGCAGCTTAGCGGTGGCAGGGGACCTGTTTTTT

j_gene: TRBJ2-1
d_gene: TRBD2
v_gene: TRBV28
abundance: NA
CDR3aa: CASSTGLAGGVRYEQFF
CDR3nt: TGTGCCAGCAGTACGGGACTAGCGGGAGGGGTTAGATACGAGCAGTTCTTC

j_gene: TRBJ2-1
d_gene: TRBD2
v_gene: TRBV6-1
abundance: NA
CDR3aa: CASSEAHPRLAGFFHEQFF
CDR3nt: TGTGCCAGCAGTGAAGCTCACCCAAGACTAGCGGGATTTTTCCATGAGCAGTTCTTC

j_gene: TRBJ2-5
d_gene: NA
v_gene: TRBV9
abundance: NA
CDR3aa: CASSVALLRDQETQYF
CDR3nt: TGTGCCAGCAGCGTAGCCCTTCTGAGGGATCAAGAGACCCAGTACTTC

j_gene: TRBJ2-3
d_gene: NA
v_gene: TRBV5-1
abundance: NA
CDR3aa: CASSLTKGTDTQYF
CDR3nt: TGCGCCAGCAGCCTTACAAAGGGGACAGATACGCAGTATTTT

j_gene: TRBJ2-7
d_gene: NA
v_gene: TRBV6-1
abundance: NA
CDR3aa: CASSDGPFLEQYF
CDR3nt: TGTGCCAGCAGTGATGGACCATTCTTAGAGCAGTACTTC

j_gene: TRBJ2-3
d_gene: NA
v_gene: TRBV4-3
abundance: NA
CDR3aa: CASSEGGGEYTQYF
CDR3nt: TGCGCCAGCAGCGAAGGCGGCGGAGAGTATACGCAGTATTTT

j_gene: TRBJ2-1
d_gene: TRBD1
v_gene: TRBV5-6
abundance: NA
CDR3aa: CASSKGQWKGNEQFF
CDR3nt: TGTGCCAGCAGTAAGGGACAGTGGAAGGGCAATGAGCAGTTCTTC

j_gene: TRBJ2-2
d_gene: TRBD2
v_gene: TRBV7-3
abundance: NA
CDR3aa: CASSRGTSGRAGTGELFF
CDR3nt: TGTGCCAGCAGCCGAGGGACTAGCGGGAGGGCTGGCACCGGGGAGCTGTTTTTT

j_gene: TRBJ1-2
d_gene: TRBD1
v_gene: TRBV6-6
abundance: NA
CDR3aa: CASSYSKGGGYTF
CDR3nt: TGTGCCAGCAGTTACTCGAAAGGGGGCGGCTACACCTTC

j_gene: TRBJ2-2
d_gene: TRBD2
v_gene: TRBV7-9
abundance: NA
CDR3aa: CASSYTSGTNTGELFF
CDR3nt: TGTGCCAGCAGCTATACTAGCGGGACGAACACCGGGGAGCTGTTTTTT

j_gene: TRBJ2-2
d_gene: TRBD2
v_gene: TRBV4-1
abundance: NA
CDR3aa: CASMATSGRSTGELFF
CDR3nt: TGCGCCAGCATGGCGACTAGCGGGAGAAGCACCGGGGAGCTGTTTTTT

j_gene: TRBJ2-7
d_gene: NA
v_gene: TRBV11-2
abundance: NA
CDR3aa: CASSLVSTSTYEQYF
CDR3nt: TGTGCCAGCAGCTTGGTCAGCACCTCTACCTACGAGCAGTACTTC

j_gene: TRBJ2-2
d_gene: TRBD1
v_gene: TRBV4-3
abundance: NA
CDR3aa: CASSPLQGAPTGELFF
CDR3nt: TGCGCCAGCAGCCCCTTGCAGGGGGCGCCCACCGGGGAGCTGTTTTTT

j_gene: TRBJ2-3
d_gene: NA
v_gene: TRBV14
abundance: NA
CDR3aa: CASSQGSLGITDTQYF
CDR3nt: TGTGCCAGCAGCCAAGGATCGCTGGGGATCACAGATACGCAGTATTTT

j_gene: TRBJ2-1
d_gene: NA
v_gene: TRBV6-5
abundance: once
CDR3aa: CASTFLEEQFF
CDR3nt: TGTGCCAGCACCTTCCTCGAGGAGCAGTTCTTC

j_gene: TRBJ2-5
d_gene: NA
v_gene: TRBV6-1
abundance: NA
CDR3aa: CASKEETQYF
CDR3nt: TGTGCCAGCAAGGAAGAGACCCAGTACTTC

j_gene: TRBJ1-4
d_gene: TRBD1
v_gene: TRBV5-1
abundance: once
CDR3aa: CASSLDRGREKLFF
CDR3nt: TGCGCCAGCAGCTTGGACAGGGGGCGCGAAAAACTGTTTTTT

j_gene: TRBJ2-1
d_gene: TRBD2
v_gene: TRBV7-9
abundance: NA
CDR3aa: CASSLALAGGIHSYNEQFF
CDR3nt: TGTGCCAGCAGCTTAGCACTAGCGGGAGGGATTCACTCCTACAATGAGCAGTTCTTC

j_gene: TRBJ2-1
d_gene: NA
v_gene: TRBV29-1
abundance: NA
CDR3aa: CSVENGFRGNEQFF
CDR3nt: TGCAGCGTTGAAAATGGCTTCCGGGGGAATGAGCAGTTCTTC

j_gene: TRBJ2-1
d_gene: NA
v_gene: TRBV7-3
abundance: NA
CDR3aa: CASSLQAPGYNEQFF
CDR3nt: TGTGCCAGCAGCTTACAGGCCCCGGGATACAATGAGCAGTTCTTC

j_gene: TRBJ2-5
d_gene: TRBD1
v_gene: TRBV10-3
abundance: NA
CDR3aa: CAISKDRGYQETQYF
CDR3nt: TGTGCCATCAGTAAGGACAGGGGGTACCAAGAGACCCAGTACTTC

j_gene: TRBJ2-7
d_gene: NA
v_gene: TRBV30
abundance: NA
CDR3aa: CAWSVGTVAYEQYF
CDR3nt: TGTGCCTGGAGTGTGGGGACGGTAGCCTACGAGCAGTACTTC

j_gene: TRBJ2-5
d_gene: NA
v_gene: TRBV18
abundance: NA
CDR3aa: CASSPRGGETQYF
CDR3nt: TGTGCCAGCTCACCAAGGGGGGGAGAGACCCAGTACTTC

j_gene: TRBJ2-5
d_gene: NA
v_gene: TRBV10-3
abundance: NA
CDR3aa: CAISESGQLPNTQYF
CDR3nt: TGTGCCATCAGTGAGTCTGGTCAGCTGCCCAACACCCAGTACTTC